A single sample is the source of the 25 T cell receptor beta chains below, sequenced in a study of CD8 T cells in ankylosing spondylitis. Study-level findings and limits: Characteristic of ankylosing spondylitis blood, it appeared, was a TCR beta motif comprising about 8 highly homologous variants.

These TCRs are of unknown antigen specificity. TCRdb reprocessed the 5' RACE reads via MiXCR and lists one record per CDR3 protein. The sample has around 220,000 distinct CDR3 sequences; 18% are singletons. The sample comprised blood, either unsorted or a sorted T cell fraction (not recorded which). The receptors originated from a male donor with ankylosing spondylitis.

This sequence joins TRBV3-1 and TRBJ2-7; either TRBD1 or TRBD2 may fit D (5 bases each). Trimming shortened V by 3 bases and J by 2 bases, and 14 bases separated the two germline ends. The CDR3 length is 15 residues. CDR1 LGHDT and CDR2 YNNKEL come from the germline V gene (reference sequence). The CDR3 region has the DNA TGTGCCAGCAGCCAGCCGGGACGGGACGCCTACGAGCAGTACTTC. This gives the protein CASSQPGRDAYEQYF.

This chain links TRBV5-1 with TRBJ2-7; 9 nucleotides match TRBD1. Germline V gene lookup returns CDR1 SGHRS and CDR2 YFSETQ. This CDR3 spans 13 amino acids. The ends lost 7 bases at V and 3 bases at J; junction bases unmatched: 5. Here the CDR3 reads CASRRQGDYEQYF. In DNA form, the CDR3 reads TGCGCCAGCCGACGACAGGGGGACTACGAGCAGTACTTC. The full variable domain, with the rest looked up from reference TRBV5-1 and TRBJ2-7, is KAGVTQTPRYLIKTRGQQVTLSCSPISGHRSVSWYQQTPGQGLQFLFEYFSETQRNKGNFPGRFSGRQFSNSRSEMNVSTLELGDSALYLCASRRQGDYEQYFGPGTRLTVT.

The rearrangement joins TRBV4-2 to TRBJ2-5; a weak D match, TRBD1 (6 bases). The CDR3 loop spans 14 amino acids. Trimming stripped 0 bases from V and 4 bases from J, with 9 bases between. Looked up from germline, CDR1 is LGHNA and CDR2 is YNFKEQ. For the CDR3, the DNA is TGTGCCAGCAGCCAAGAGGAAGGGGGAGAGACCCAGTACTTC. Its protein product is CASSQEEGGETQYF.

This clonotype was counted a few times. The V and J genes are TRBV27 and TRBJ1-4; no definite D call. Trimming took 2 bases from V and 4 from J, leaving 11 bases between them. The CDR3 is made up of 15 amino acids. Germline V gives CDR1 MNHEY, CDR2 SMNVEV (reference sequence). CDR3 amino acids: CASSLVGRHNEKLFF. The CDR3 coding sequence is TGTGCCAGCAGTTTAGTGGGCAGGCATAATGAAAAACTGTTTTTT.

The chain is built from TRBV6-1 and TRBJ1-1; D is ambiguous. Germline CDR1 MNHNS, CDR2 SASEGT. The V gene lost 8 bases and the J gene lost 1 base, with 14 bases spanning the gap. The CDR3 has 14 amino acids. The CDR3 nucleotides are TGTGCCAGCGAGAAGGACGGGTCGAACACTGAAGCTTTCTTT. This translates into CASEKDGSNTEAFF.

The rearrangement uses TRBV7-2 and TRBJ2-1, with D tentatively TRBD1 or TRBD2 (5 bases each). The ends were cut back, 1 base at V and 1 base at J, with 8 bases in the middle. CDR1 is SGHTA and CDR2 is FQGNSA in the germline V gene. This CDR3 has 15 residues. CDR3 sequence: CASSLVWGSYNEQFF. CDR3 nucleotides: TGTGCCAGCAGCTTAGTGTGGGGGTCCTACAATGAGCAGTTCTTC.

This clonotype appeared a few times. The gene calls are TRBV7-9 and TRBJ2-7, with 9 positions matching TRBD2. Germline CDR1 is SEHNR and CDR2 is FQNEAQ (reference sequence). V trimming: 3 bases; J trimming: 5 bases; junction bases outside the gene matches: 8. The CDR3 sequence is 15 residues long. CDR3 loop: CASSFVASGVNEQYF. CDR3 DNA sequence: TGTGCCAGCAGCTTTGTGGCTAGCGGGGTGAACGAGCAGTACTTC.

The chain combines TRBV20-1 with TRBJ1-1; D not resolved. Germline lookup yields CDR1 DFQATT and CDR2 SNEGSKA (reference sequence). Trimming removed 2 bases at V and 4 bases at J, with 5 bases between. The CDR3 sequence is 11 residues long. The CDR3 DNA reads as TGCAGTGCTAGATTGGGCACTGAAGCTTTCTTT. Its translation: CSARLGTEAFF.

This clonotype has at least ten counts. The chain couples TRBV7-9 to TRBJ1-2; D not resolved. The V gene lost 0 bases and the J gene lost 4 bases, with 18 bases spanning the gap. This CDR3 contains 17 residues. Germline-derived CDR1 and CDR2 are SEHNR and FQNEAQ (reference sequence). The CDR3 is CASSLAVNRQASYGYTF. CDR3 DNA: TGTGCCAGCAGCTTAGCAGTGAATCGGCAGGCAAGCTATGGCTACACCTTC.

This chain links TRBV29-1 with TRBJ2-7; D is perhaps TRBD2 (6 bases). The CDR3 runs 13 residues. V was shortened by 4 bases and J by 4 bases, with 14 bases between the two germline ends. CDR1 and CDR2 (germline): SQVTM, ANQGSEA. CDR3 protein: CSVVISGTYEQYF. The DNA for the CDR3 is TGCAGCGTTGTTATTAGCGGAACTTACGAGCAGTACTTC.

Here the CDR3 reads CASSRPGGTEAFF. CDR3 coding DNA: TGTGCCAGCAGCAGACCGGGGGGCACTGAAGCTTTCTTT. This sequence joins TRBV7-9 and TRBJ1-1; TRBD1 might be the D (5 bases). V gave up 5 bases and J gave up 4 bases, with 11 bases separating them. This CDR3 spans 13 amino acids. Germline V CDR1 and CDR2: SEHNR, FQNEAQ (reference sequence).

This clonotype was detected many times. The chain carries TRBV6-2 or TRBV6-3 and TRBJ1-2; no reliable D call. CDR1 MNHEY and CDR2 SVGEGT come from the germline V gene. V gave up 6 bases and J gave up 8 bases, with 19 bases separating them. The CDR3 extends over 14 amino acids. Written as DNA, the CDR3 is TGTGCCAGCAGCCGGACCTATGCCGGGGAAGGCTACACCTTC. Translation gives CASSRTYAGEGYTF.

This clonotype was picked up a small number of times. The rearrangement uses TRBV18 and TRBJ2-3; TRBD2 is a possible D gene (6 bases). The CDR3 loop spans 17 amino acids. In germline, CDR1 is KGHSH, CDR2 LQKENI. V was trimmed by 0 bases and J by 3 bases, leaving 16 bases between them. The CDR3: CASSPPRGLIDTDTQYF. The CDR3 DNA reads TGTGCCAGCTCACCACCGCGGGGCTTGATCGATACAGATACGCAGTATTTT.

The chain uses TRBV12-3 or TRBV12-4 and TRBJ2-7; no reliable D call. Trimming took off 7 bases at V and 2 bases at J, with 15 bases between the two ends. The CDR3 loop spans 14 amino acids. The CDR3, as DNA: TGTGCCAGCACCCTCTTCGGAGACACCTACGAGCAGTACTTC. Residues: CASTLFGDTYEQYF.

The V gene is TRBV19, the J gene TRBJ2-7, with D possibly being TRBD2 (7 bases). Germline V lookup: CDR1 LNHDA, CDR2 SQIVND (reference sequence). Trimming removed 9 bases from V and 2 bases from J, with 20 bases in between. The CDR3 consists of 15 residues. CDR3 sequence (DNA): TGTGCCAGCTCGGGACTACGGACAGATACCTACGAGCAGTACTTC. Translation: CASSGLRTDTYEQYF.

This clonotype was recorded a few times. The CDR3 protein is CASSLGSRGYTF. For the CDR3, the DNA is TGTGCCAGCAGTTTGGGGAGCAGGGGCTACACCTTC. The chain couples TRBV12-3 or TRBV12-4 to TRBJ1-2; D remains ambiguous. There are 12 residues in the CDR3. Between the trimmed V and J ends, which lost 3 bases and 8 bases, there was a span of 10 bases.

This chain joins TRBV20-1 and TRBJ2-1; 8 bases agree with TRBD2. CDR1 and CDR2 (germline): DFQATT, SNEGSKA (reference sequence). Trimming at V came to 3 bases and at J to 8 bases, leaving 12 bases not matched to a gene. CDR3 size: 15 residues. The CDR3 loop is CSASGGRGGMDEQFF. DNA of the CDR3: TGCAGTGCTAGCGGGGGCCGGGGGGGCATGGATGAGCAGTTCTTC.

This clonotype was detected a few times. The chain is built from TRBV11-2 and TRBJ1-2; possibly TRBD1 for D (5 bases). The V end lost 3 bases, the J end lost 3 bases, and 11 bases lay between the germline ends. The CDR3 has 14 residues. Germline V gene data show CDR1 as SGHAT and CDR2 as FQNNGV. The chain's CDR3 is CASSFEGADYGYTF. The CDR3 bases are TGTGCCAGCAGCTTTGAAGGGGCTGACTATGGCTACACCTTC.

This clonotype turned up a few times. The CDR3 loop is CSVTSWAPTYNEQFF. CDR3 DNA sequence: TGCAGCGTTACGTCTTGGGCACCGACCTACAATGAGCAGTTCTTC. The chain joins TRBV29-1 to TRBJ2-1; D is ambiguous. Deletions cut 5 bases from V and 2 bases from J, with 16 bases between. The germline CDR1 and CDR2 sequences are SQVTM and ANQGSEA. The CDR3 covers 15 residues.

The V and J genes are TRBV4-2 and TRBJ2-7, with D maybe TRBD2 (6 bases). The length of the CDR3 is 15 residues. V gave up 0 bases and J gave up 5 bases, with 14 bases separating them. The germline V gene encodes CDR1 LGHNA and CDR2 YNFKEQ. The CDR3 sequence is CASSQDIGRIDEQYF. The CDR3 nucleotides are TGTGCCAGCAGCCAAGATATTGGGAGGATAGACGAGCAGTACTTC.

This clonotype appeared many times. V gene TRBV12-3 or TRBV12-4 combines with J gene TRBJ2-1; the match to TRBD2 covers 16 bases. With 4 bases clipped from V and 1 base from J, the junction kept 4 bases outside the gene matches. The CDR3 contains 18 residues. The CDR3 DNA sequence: TGTGCCAGCAGTTCTGGGACTAGCGGGGGGGGTTCCTACAATGAGCAGTTCTTC. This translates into CASSSGTSGGGSYNEQFF.

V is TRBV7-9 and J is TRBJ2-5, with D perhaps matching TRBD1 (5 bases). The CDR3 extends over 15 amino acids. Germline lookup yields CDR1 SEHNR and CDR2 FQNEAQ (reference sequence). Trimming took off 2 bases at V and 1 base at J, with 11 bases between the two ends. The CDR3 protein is CASSLIQGTQETQYF. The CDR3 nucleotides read TGTGCCAGCAGCTTAATTCAGGGAACCCAAGAGACCCAGTACTTC.

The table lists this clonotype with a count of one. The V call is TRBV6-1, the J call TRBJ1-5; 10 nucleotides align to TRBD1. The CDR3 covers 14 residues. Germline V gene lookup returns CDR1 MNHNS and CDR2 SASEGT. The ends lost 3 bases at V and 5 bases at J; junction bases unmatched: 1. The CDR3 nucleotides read TGTGCCAGCAGTGAGGGACAGGGGCATCAGCCCCAGCATTTT. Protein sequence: CASSEGQGHQPQHF.

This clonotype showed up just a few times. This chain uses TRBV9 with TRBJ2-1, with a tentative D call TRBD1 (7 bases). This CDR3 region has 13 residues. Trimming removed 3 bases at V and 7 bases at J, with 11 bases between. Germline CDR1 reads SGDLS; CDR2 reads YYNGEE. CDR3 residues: CASSEGAGNEQFF. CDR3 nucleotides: TGTGCCAGCAGCGAGGGGGCGGGAAATGAGCAGTTCTTC.

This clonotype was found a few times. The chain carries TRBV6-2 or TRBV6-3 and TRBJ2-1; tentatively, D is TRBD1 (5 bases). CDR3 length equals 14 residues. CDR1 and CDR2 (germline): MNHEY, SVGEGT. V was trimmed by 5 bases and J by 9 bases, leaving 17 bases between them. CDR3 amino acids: CASSVFEKGSEQFF. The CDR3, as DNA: TGTGCCAGCAGTGTATTTGAAAAGGGGTCTGAGCAGTTCTTC.